The next 16 T cell receptor beta chains were all read from a single sample in a study of cytomegalovirus exposure and HLA in healthy donors. It was with 60 Vbeta and 13 Jbeta primers that the PCR ran. TCRdb's copy holds only in-frame clones and misses some; the assay was immunoSEQ multiplex PCR. The sample has about 150,000 clones; about 78% are singletons. The specimen was PBMCs. All receptors derive from a woman in her fifties or sixties in good health and CMV-seropositive.

V usage is TRBV7-9 and J usage is TRBJ1-1, with a possible D match to TRBD1 (5 bases). The CDR3 extends over 15 amino acids. Trimming shortened V by 5 bases and J by 0 bases, and 13 bases separated the two germline ends. Germline values: CDR1 SEHNR, CDR2 FQNEAQ (reference sequence). CDR3 residues: CASSPAGRMNTEAFF. The DNA for the CDR3 is TGTGCCAGCAGCCCGGCAGGGAGGATGAACACTGAAGCTTTCTTT.

The chain combines TRBV2 with TRBJ2-2; 7 bases are a match to TRBD2. The CDR3 consists of 16 residues. Germline V CDR1 and CDR2: SNHLY, FYNNEI. J was trimmed by 2 bases and V by 6 bases; bases with no gene match: 9. The DNA for the CDR3 is TGTGCCAGCAGCGTCGGGGGGACCGGAAACACCGGGGAGCTGTTTTTT. It encodes CASSVGGTGNTGELFF.

This clone has just a few counts. CDR3 in DNA: TGCGCCAGCAGCCATAGTCGACAGGGCATCCCTGAAGCTTTCTTT. Translating it yields CASSHSRQGIPEAFF. J is TRBJ1-1 and V is TRBV4-1, with 7 positions matching TRBD1. CDR3 length: 15 amino acids. V trimming: 3 bases; J trimming: 6 bases; junction bases outside the gene matches: 10. Germline V lookup: CDR1 MGHRA, CDR2 YSYEKL.

V and J are TRBV19 and TRBJ2-3; TRBD1 might be the D (6 bases). The V end was cut by 6 bases, the J end by 6 bases, with 22 bases between. CDR3 length: 16 residues. Germline CDR1 LNHDA, CDR2 SQIVND (reference sequence). Here the CDR3 DNA reads TGTGCCAGTAGACCCGGGACACCTTCACTGCGGGATACGCAGTATTTT. Translated: CASRPGTPSLRDTQYF.

The chain employs TRBV6-6 and TRBJ2-7, with D perhaps matching TRBD2 (6 bases). Trimming removed 7 bases from V and 5 bases from J, with 18 bases in between. CDR3 length: 14 residues. Per germline, CDR1 MNHNY and CDR2 SVGAGI (reference sequence). The CDR3 sequence: CASTPPGGADEQYF. DNA of the CDR3: TGTGCCAGCACCCCGCCCGGAGGGGCGGACGAGCAGTACTTC.

This CDR3 reads CASSLRQGTVNTEAFF. The DNA for the CDR3 is TGTGCCAGCAGCTTAAGACAGGGTACGGTGAACACTGAAGCTTTCTTT. This rearrangement joins TRBV7-4 to TRBJ1-1; TRBD1 matches at 7 bases. This CDR3 contains 16 residues. From germline, CDR1 is SGHVT and CDR2 SQSDAQ. V lost 2 bases and J lost 0; bases outside the gene matches: 6.

V usage is TRBV9 and J usage is TRBJ2-7; D is unclear. CDR3 size: 17 residues. Trimming removed 4 bases from V and 6 bases from J, with 26 bases in between. Looked up from germline, CDR1 is SGDLS and CDR2 is YYNGEE. CDR3 sequence reads: CASSPRCLDRKDREQYF. CDR3 nucleotides: TGTGCCAGCAGCCCTAGATGCTTGGATAGGAAGGATCGCGAGCAGTACTTC.

CDR3 protein: CASRSPSVRYQETQYF. Here the CDR3 DNA reads TGTGCCAGCAGGTCCCCTTCCGTGAGATACCAAGAGACCCAGTACTTC. The chain links TRBV7-9 to TRBJ2-5, with unresolved D. The germline V and J ends were trimmed by 6 bases and 0 bases, with 17 bases remaining between them. Germline V lookup: CDR1 SEHNR, CDR2 FQNEAQ (reference sequence). The CDR3 is 16 amino acids.

The genes are TRBV19 and TRBJ2-1; 10 bases line up with TRBD1. The germline V gene has CDR1 LNHDA and CDR2 SQIVND (reference sequence). The CDR3 is 14 amino acids. Trimming took 3 bases from V and 9 from J; bases not matched to a gene: 5. The CDR3 coding sequence is TGTGCCAGTAGTATTGGGACAGGGGACGGTGAGCAGTTCTTC. Translating gives CASSIGTGDGEQFF.

The chain combines TRBV5-1 with TRBJ2-1, with 10 bases that match TRBD2. The V and J ends lost 4 bases and 4 bases, in that order; junction bases with no gene match: 5. The CDR3 contains 15 residues. Germline values: CDR1 SGHRS, CDR2 YFSETQ. CDR3 amino acids: CASSTSGGGYNEQFF. The CDR3 DNA sequence: TGCGCCAGCAGCACAAGCGGGGGGGGTTACAATGAGCAGTTCTTC.

The rearrangement joins TRBV25-1 to TRBJ1-4; the match to TRBD1 covers 8 bases. The V gene end was trimmed by 3 bases and the J gene end by 0 bases; junction bases not matched to a gene: 0. The CDR3 has 15 amino acids. Per the germline V gene, CDR1 is MGHDK and CDR2 is SYGVNS. This CDR3 is CASSETGATNEKLFF. The CDR3 region has the DNA TGTGCCAGCAGTGAGACAGGGGCAACTAATGAAAAACTGTTTTTT.

V usage is TRBV4-1 and J usage is TRBJ2-7, with 7 bases matching TRBD1. Germline V lookup: CDR1 MGHRA, CDR2 YSYEKL. There are 18 residues in the CDR3. V gave up 0 bases and J gave up 3 bases; unmatched junction bases: 14. The CDR3 sequence is CASSQDEGQIFFYYEQYF. CDR3 nucleotides: TGCGCCAGCAGCCAAGACGAGGGACAGATTTTTTTCTACTACGAGCAGTACTTC.

Only a few counts were recorded for this clone. Other DNA variants within this sample encode the same CDR3. This sequence joins TRBV6-6 and TRBJ2-5; D uncertain. The CDR3 sequence is 10 residues long. CDR1 and CDR2 from the germline V gene are MNHNY and SVGAGI (reference sequence). V lost 6 bases, J lost 5 bases, and 4 bases lay in between. The DNA for the CDR3 is TGTGCCAGCAGCAGGGAGACCCAGTACTTC. It specifies CASSRETQYF.

The rearrangement uses TRBV25-1 and TRBJ2-7; perhaps TRBD1 as D (5 bases). Germline assignment: CDR1 MGHDK and CDR2 SYGVNS. Between the trimmed V and J ends, which lost 5 bases and 0 bases, there was a span of 11 bases. The CDR3 loop spans 14 amino acids. CDR3: CASSIDSSSYEQYF. Written as DNA, the CDR3 is TGTGCCAGCAGTATTGACAGCAGCTCCTACGAGCAGTACTTC.

This clone showed up just once. The chain uses TRBV11-1 and TRBJ1-1, with 8 bases matching TRBD1. The germline V gene encodes CDR1 SGHAT and CDR2 FQDESV (reference sequence). V was pared by 5 bases and J by 1 base, with 6 bases of the junction left unmatched. The CDR3 has 15 residues. The CDR3 region is CASSATGQANTEAFF. For the CDR3, the DNA is TGTGCCAGCAGCGCAACGGGACAGGCGAACACTGAAGCTTTCTTT.

V gene TRBV11-1 combines with J gene TRBJ2-1; 12 nucleotides align to TRBD2. V shed 2 bases, J shed 4 bases, and the junction held 6 bases outside the gene matches. The CDR3 has 17 residues. CDR1 and CDR2 (germline): SGHAT, FQDESV (reference sequence). The CDR3 bases are TGTGCCAGCAGCTTAAAGAGGACTAGCGGGATTTACAATGAGCAGTTCTTC. Translating gives CASSLKRTSGIYNEQFF.